This T cell receptor beta chain was recorded in a study of cytomegalovirus exposure and HLA in healthy donors. Data came from immunoSEQ multiplex PCR; TCRdb stores just in-frame clones and leaves some out. Of 80,000 to 100,000 clones detected, about 83% appear once; the ten largest clones hold more than 3%. Germline V CDR1 and CDR2: MDHEN, SYDVKM. The CDR3 has 13 residues. Germline trimming cut 9 bases from V and 2 bases from J; bases unmatched to any gene: 5. Material for sequencing was PBMCs. The J gene is TRBJ2-7, the V gene TRBV28; the match to TRBD1 covers 9 bases. The sequence derives from a woman under 40 in good health and CMV-seronegative. The CDR3 DNA sequence: TGTGCCAGTCTGGACAGGGGCACCTACGAGCAGTACTTC. Translated: CASLDRGTYEQYF.